The 26 T cell receptor delta chains presented below share a single source sample, sequenced in a study of gamma-delta T cells after stem cell transplantation. TCRdb reanalysed the RT-PCR reads via CATT. This table holds approximately 3,000 delta-chain clones, around 2.6% found once. What was sequenced was gamma-delta T cells. These receptors were taken from a human donor. It is not recorded whose cells these are; they may come from a transplant donor.

This clone was found a few times. The chain recombines TRDV2 with TRDJ1; TRDD3 is a possible D gene (5 bases). V was cut by 0 bases and J by 0 bases, with 16 bases left in between. This CDR3 comprises 17 residues. Germline V lookup: CDR1 GEAIGNYY, CDR2 EKD. The CDR3 loop is CACDTVGGSLYTDKLIF. In DNA, the CDR3 is TGTGCCTGTGACACCGTCGGGGGTTCCCTTTACACCGATAAACTCATCTTT.

Only a few counts were recorded for this clone. The TCRdb record carries a much larger clone's protein, which differs from this DNA's translation at residue 8; a read error is the likely cause, and the protein listed here is the DNA translation. The V gene is TRDV2, the J gene TRDJ1; maybe TRDD3 (6 bases). CDR1 and CDR2 (germline): GEAIGNYY, EKD. There are 16 residues in the CDR3. The germline V and J ends were trimmed by 0 bases and 0 bases, with 13 bases remaining between them. The CDR3 region has the DNA TGTGCCTGTGACACCCTGGGGAACTATAACACCGATAAACTCATCTTT. Its translation is CACDTLGNYNTDKLIF.

Comment on this clone: It differs at one base from a far larger clone, so likely a read error. The same CDR3 can be traced to other DNA sequences in this sample. The chain employs TRDV2 and TRDJ1; 9 bases align to TRDD3. CDR3 length: 15 residues. CDR1 is GEAIGNYY and CDR2 is EKD in the germline V gene. The trim removed 7 bases at V and 0 bases at J, leaving 8 bases unmatched. The CDR3 here is CACDRLGENTDKLIF. The CDR3 DNA is TGTGCCTGCGACCGACTGGGGGAGAACACCGATAAACTCATCTTT.

A remark on this clone: A far more abundant clone sits one base away, making this likely a read error. The same CDR3 also results from other DNA sequences found in this sample. The chain uses TRDV2 and TRDJ3, with 13 bases aligning to TRDD3. CDR1 and CDR2 (germline): GEAIGNYY, EKD. The CDR3 covers 21 residues. CDR3 residues: CACDTGTGGYAGSWDTRQMFF. The CDR3 coding sequence is TGTGCCTGCGACACCGGGACTGGGGGATACGCTGGGTCCTGGGACACCCGACAGATGTTTTTC.

Many counts were recorded for this clone. With only one base between it and a far larger clone, this is likely a read error. Other DNA sequences in this specimen translate into the identical CDR3. The chain joins TRDV2 to TRDJ1; 12 bases match TRDD3. Germline trimming cut 3 bases from V and 6 bases from J; bases unmatched to any gene: 4. There are 14 residues in the CDR3. Germline V gives CDR1 GEAIGNYY, CDR2 EKD. The CDR3 DNA follows: TGTGCCTGTGACGTACTGGGGGATACCTATAAACTCATCTTT. Translated, it gives CACDVLGDTYKLIF.

This clone was seen a handful of times. TCRdb's entry gives the protein of a much larger clone, which mismatches this DNA's translation at residue 5, likely from a read error; the protein reported here is translated from the DNA. The rearrangement uses TRDV2 and TRDJ1; D is unclear. The CDR3 runs 19 residues. With 3 bases removed from V and 0 bases from J, the gap between germline ends came to 25 bases. Per germline, CDR1 GEAIGNYY and CDR2 EKD. Written as DNA, the CDR3 is TGTGCCTGTGACTCGATTAGGATCGAGAGTGTAGGATACACCGATAAACTCATCTTT. Translated: CACDSIRIESVGYTDKLIF.

The chain carries TRDV2 and TRDJ3; 11 bases align to TRDD3. CDR1 and CDR2 from the germline V gene are GEAIGNYY and EKD. The CDR3 spans 19 residues. Trimming removed 3 bases from V and 0 bases from J; junction bases left unmatched: 6. CDR3 residues: CACDSLLGDSSWDTRQMFF. DNA of the CDR3: TGTGCCTGTGACTCCTTACTGGGGGATAGCTCCTGGGACACCCGACAGATGTTTTTC.

This clone was counted a few times. The translation of this DNA and the TCRdb protein of a much larger clone differ at residue 11, probably owing to a read error; the protein shown here is translated from the DNA. The chain uses TRDV2 and TRDJ1; D unresolved. CDR1 GEAIGNYY and CDR2 EKD come from the germline V gene. CDR3 length: 15 residues. The CDR3 loop reads CACDTLEPYTNKLIF. DNA for the CDR3: TGTGCCTGTGACACCCTCGAGCCATACACCAATAAACTCATCTTT.

This clone was seen a few times. This clone may be a read error of a much larger clone one base away. Other DNA sequences in the same sample also yield this CDR3. The genes are TRDV2 and TRDJ1, with 7 bases matching TRDD3. With 0 bases clipped from V and 0 bases from J, the junction kept 18 bases outside the gene matches. Germline V gives CDR1 GEAIGNYY, CDR2 EKD. This CDR3 has 20 amino acids. As DNA, the CDR3 is TGTGCCTGTGACACCGTTTCCACTTCTGGGGGTCCCTCGTACACCGATAAACTCATCTTT. Translated: CACDTVSTSGGPSYTDKLIF.

Relative to its sample, this clone is medium-sized. Other nucleotide sequences in the sample specify the same CDR3. The chain links TRDV2 to TRDJ1; 9 bases fit TRDD3. Germline values: CDR1 GEAIGNYY, CDR2 EKD. The CDR3 is 17 amino acids. V lost 4 bases and J lost 0; bases outside the gene matches: 11. The CDR3 loop is CACERLLGDRYTDKLIF. The CDR3 DNA sequence: TGTGCCTGTGAAAGATTACTGGGGGACCGGTACACCGATAAACTCATCTTT.

This clone was seen more than once but under ten times. TCRdb records a much larger clone's protein for this DNA, with a difference at residue 3 that likely arises from a read error; the protein given is the translation of the DNA. The chain joins TRDV2 to TRDJ1; TRDD3 might be the D (6 bases). CDR1 and CDR2 (germline): GEAIGNYY, EKD. This CDR3 is built from 20 residues. As DNA, the CDR3 is TGTGCCCGTGACACCGCGGGTTTCGCGGGCCCTGGGGCAAACACCGATAAACTCATCTTT. Protein sequence: CARDTAGFAGPGANTDKLIF.

As for this clone: With only one base between it and a far larger clone, this is likely a read error. This chain joins TRDV2 and TRDJ1; D might be TRDD3 (5 bases). The CDR3 contains 17 residues. Germline CDR1 reads GEAIGNYY; CDR2 reads EKD. The CDR3 loop is CACDTVDGALYTDKPIF. In DNA, the CDR3 is TGTGCCTGTGACACCGTTGATGGGGCCCTGTACACCGATAAACCCATCTTT.

Comments on this clone: The protein TCRdb lists belongs to a much larger clone and differs from this DNA's translation at residue 3, which points to a read error; the protein shown is made from the DNA. The V call is TRDV2, the J call TRDJ1; 10 nucleotides align to TRDD3. This CDR3 spans 20 amino acids. CDR1 is GEAIGNYY and CDR2 is EKD in the germline V gene. The CDR3 DNA reads TGTGCCCGTGACACTGTTCATGGTGGGGGATACAGGGAAGACACCGATAAACTCATCTTT. It translates to CARDTVHGGGYREDTDKLIF.

This clone was observed a few times. The rearrangement joins TRDV2 to TRDJ1, with D tentatively TRDD3 (6 bases). This CDR3 is 22 amino acids long. Between the trimmed V and J ends, which lost 0 bases and 1 base, there was a span of 32 bases. The germline gives CDR1 GEAIGNYY, CDR2 EKD. For the CDR3, the DNA is TGTGCCTGTGACACCCTTCTTCCATCGGAAGTACTGGGAGGTTCGACCACCGATAAACTCATCTTT. This codes for CACDTLLPSEVLGGSTTDKLIF.

This clone occurred a few times. This may stem from a read error, because a much larger clone lies one nucleotide away. The rearrangement joins TRDV2 to TRDJ1, with TRDD3 identical over 8 bases. Germline V gives CDR1 GEAIGNYY, CDR2 EKD. This CDR3 is 19 amino acids long. CDR3 amino acids: CACGTVSPRLLGGTDKLIF. In DNA, the CDR3 is TGTGCCTGTGGCACCGTTAGCCCACGCCTACTGGGGGGAACCGATAAACTCATCTTT.

This clone occurred a few times. The gene calls are TRDV2 and TRDJ1; 8 bases align to TRDD3. The CDR3 sequence is 15 residues long. CDR1 is GEAIGNYY, CDR2 EKD, per germline. V dropped 7 bases and J dropped 0; count of bases not matched to a gene: 9. Here the CDR3 reads CACNSLGANTDKLIF. DNA for the CDR3: TGTGCCTGCAACTCACTGGGGGCTAACACCGATAAACTCATCTTT.

This clone was seen more than once but under ten times. A far larger clone lies a single base away; this is likely a read error. The same CDR3 can be traced to other DNA sequences in this sample. V and J are TRDV2 and TRDJ1, with D perhaps TRDD3 (6 bases). This CDR3 has 16 residues. The V end was cut by 1 base, the J end by 2 bases, with 16 bases between. Germline loops: CDR1 GEAIGNYY, CDR2 EKD. The chain's CDR3 is CACDTVLLGDTDKLIF. The DNA for the CDR3 is TGTGCCTGTGACACGGTTTTACTAGGGGATACCGATAAACTCATCTTT.

This clone is medium-sized in the sample. The chain is built from TRDV1 and TRDJ1; 9 bases agree with TRDD3. With 0 bases clipped from V and 1 base from J, the junction kept 12 bases outside the gene matches. In germline, CDR1 is TSWWSYY, CDR2 QGS. The CDR3 consists of 19 residues. The CDR3 DNA follows: TGTGCTCTTGGGGAACTAGACCGGGTACTGGGGGAGAGCACCGATAAACTCATCTTT. Protein product: CALGELDRVLGESTDKLIF.

Details on this clone: TCRdb's protein for this DNA is that of a much larger clone and differs from the translation at residue 16, likely a read error; the protein shown is the DNA translation. CDR3 in amino acids: CACDTVGGGLALTAQRFF. The CDR3, as DNA: TGTGCCTGTGACACTGTTGGTGGGGGCCTAGCTTTGACAGCACAACGCTTCTTT. The J gene is TRDJ2, the V gene TRDV2; D might be TRDD3 (6 bases). The CDR3 spans 18 residues. From germline, CDR1 is GEAIGNYY and CDR2 EKD.

In the case of this clone: TCRdb records a much larger clone's protein for this DNA, with a difference at residue 5 that likely arises from a read error; the protein given is the translation of the DNA. Within the sample, other DNA sequences also encode this same CDR3. This rearrangement joins TRDV2 to TRDJ3; 11 bases align to TRDD3. The CDR3 consists of 18 residues. V was pared by 3 bases and J by 0 bases, with 3 bases of the junction left unmatched. Germline values: CDR1 GEAIGNYY, CDR2 EKD. CDR3: CACDAGGYSSWDTRQMFF. The CDR3 coding sequence is TGTGCCTGTGACGCTGGGGGATACAGCTCCTGGGACACCCGACAGATGTTTTTC.

The sample holds a few counts of this clone. A read error is the likely source, as a far larger clone sits one nucleotide away. Other nucleotide sequences from this sample produce the same CDR3. The chain couples TRDV2 to TRDJ3; no definite D call. The CDR3 runs 18 residues. Trimming took off 1 base at V and 0 bases at J, with 12 bases between the two ends. Germline V gene sequence: CDR1 GEAIGNYY, CDR2 EKD. The CDR3 bases are TGTGCCTGTGACACGGTGGTGGGTGGCTCCTGGGACACCCGACAGATGTTTTTC. Its protein is CACDTVVGGSWDTRQMFF.

Comment on this clone: This DNA's translation and the protein TCRdb lists, from a much larger clone, do not match at residue 3, likely due to a read error; the protein shown is translated from the DNA. The chain joins TRDV2 to TRDJ1, with a possible D match to TRDD3 (6 bases). The ends were cut back, 8 bases at V and 4 bases at J, with 25 bases in the middle. The CDR3 totals 16 residues. Germline CDR1 reads GEAIGNYY; CDR2 reads EKD. This CDR3 reads CAYSLMGVQTYDKLIF. As DNA, the CDR3 is TGTGCCTACTCCTTGATGGGGGTACAAACGTACGATAAACTCATCTTT.

This clone has a handful of counts. The protein TCRdb lists belongs to a much larger clone and differs from this DNA's translation at residue 14, which points to a read error; the protein shown is made from the DNA. The rearrangement uses TRDV2 and TRDJ1, with a weak D call TRDD2 (5 bases). CDR3 size: 16 residues. Germline V CDR1 and CDR2: GEAIGNYY, EKD. The CDR3 DNA follows: TGTGCCTGTGACCTACTTACGGGGCCCTACACCGATAAACCCATCTTT. It codes for CACDLLTGPYTDKPIF.

This clone is large. The rearrangement joins TRDV2 to TRDJ1; 13 bases fit TRDD3. Germline values: CDR1 GEAIGNYY, CDR2 EKD. This CDR3 is built from 20 residues. V dropped 4 bases and J dropped 0; count of bases not matched to a gene: 16. The DNA of the CDR3 is TGTGCCTGTGAGGCCGTCGTACTGGGGGATACGATGAAGGACACCGATAAACTCATCTTT. Translation gives CACEAVVLGDTMKDTDKLIF.

In the case of this clone: A read error is the likely source, as a far larger clone sits one nucleotide away. This chain links TRDV2 with TRDJ1, with 13 bases fitting TRDD3. This CDR3 contains 21 residues. Germline V CDR1 and CDR2: GEAIGNYY, EKD. This CDR3 is CACVTPFLLGDTGASADKLIF. CDR3 bases: TGTGCCTGTGTCACCCCTTTCTTACTGGGGGATACGGGCGCGTCGGCCGATAAACTCATCTTT.

In the case of this clone: The TCRdb protein comes from a much larger clone and disagrees with this DNA's translation at residue 8, likely due to a read error; the protein given here is derived from the DNA. The chain uses TRDV2 and TRDJ2; D ambiguous. The CDR3 spans 18 residues. V was shortened by 1 base and J by 0 bases, with 17 bases between the two germline ends. Germline V gene data show CDR1 as GEAIGNYY and CDR2 as EKD. CDR3 DNA: TGTGCCTGTGACACTGTTGGTAGGGGCCTAGCTTTGACAGCACAACTCTTCTTT. Protein product: CACDTVGRGLALTAQLFF.